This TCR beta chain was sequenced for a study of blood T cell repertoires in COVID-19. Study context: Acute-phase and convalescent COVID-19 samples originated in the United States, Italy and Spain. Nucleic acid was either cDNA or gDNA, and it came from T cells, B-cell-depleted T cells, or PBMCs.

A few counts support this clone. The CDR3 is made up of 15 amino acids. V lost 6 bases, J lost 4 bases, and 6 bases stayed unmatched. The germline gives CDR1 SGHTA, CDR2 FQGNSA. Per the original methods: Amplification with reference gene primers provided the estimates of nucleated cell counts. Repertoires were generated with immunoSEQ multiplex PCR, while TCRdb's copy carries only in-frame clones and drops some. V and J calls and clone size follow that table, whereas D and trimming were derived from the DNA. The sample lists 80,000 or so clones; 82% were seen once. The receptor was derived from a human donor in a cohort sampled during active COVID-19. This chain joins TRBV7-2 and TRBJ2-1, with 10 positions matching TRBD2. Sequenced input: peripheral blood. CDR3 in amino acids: CASSSGTSVYNEQFF. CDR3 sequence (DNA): TGTGCCAGCAGTTCCGGGACTAGCGTATACAATGAGCAGTTCTTC.